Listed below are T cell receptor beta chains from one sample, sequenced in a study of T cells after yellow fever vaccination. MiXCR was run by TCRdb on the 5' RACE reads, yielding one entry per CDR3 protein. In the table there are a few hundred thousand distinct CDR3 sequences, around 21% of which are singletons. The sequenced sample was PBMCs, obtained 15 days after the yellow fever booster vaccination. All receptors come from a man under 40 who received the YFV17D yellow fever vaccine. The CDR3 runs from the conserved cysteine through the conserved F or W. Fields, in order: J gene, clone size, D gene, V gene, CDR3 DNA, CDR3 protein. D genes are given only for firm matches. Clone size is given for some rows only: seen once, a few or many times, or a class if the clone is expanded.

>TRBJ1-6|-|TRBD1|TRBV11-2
TGTGCCAGCAGCTTAGCTTCCGGGACAGCCAATTCACCCCTCCACTTT
CASSLASGTANSPLHF
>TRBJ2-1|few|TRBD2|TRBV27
TGTGCCAGCAGCTCTCGACAGGGTGGACTAGCGGGATCCTACAATGAGCAGTTCTTC
CASSSRQGGLAGSYNEQFF
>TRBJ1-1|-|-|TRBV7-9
TGTGCCATTAGTTTGACCACCGGCACTGAAGCTTTCTTT
CAISLTTGTEAFF
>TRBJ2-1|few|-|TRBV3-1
TGTGCCAGCAGCCCTGAAATATTGGGGCTCAATGAGCAGTTCTTC
CASSPEILGLNEQFF
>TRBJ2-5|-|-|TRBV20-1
TGCAGTAAGAGTGGTCGACAAGAGACCCAGTACTTC
CSKSGRQETQYF
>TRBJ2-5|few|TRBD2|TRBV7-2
TGTGCCAGCAGGAGGGACTACTCCCTTGGGGCCCAGTACTTC
CASRRDYSLGAQYF
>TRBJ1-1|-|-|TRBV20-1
TGCAGTGCTCCCCCCCGGGGGGCCGAAGCTTTCTTT
CSAPPRGAEAFF
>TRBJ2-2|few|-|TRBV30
TGTGCCTGGGACTACAATACCGGGGAGCTGTTTTTT
CAWDYNTGELFF
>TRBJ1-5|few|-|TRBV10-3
TGTGCCATCAGTGAGTCGGGAGGGGGGTTTCAGCCCCAGCATTTT
CAISESGGGFQPQHF
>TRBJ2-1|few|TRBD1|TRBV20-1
TGCAGTGCTAGAGATTTCGCGGGACAGGGGGCTGGTGAGCAGTTCTTC
CSARDFAGQGAGEQFF
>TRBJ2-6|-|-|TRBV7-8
TGTGCCAGCAGTCATTTAGTTAGCTCTGGGGCCAACGTCCTGACTTTC
CASSHLVSSGANVLTF
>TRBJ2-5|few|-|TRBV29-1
TGCAGCGTTGTCCGAGCGGGCAGTCAAGAGACCCAGTACTTC
CSVVRAGSQETQYF
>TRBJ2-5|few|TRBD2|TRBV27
TGTGCCAGCAGTTCTAGCGGGAGGTACAATCGAGAGACCCAGTACTTC
CASSSSGRYNRETQYF